The 32 T cell receptor beta chains reported below all come from one sample, sequenced in a study of blood T cell repertoires in COVID-19. Method: immunoSEQ multiplex PCR; TCRdb's copy keeps in-frame clones and lacks some. Of about 240,000 clones listed, roughly four fifths are singletons. Sequencing was done on a sample of peripheral blood. Receptors were obtained from a woman aged 18-35 years with acute or convalescent COVID-19.

This sequence joins TRBV18 and TRBJ2-1; D unclear. The V gene lost 4 bases and the J gene lost 3 bases, with 7 bases spanning the gap. The CDR3 covers 13 residues. CDR1 and CDR2 (germline): KGHSH, LQKENI. CDR3: CASSLYNYNEQFF. DNA for the CDR3: TGTGCCAGCTCACTTTATAACTACAATGAGCAGTTCTTC.

The chain recombines TRBV5-1 with TRBJ2-6; 11 nucleotides line up with TRBD2. The ends lost 4 bases at V and 1 base at J; junction bases unmatched: 7. Germline CDR1 and CDR2: SGHRS and YFSETQ. This CDR3 is 18 amino acids long. The CDR3 protein is CASSPRTSGSSGANVLTF. The CDR3 region has the DNA TGCGCCAGCAGCCCAAGGACTAGCGGGTCGTCTGGGGCCAACGTCCTGACTTTC.

The rearrangement joins TRBV27 to TRBJ1-5; D uncertain. The CDR3 is 13 amino acids. CDR1 MNHEY and CDR2 SMNVEV come from the germline V gene (reference sequence). Trimming left V 6 bases short and J 1 base short, with 7 bases between. The CDR3 DNA is TGTGCCAGCAGCCACAAAAGCAATCAGCCCCAGCATTTT. Amino acids: CASSHKSNQPQHF.

This rearrangement joins TRBV4-3 to TRBJ1-1, with D possibly TRBD1 on 5 matching bases. Germline CDR1 is LGHNA and CDR2 is YSLEER. The CDR3 extends over 14 amino acids. V dropped 4 bases and J dropped 1 base, with 10 bases sitting between them. In DNA, the CDR3 is TGCGCCAGCAGCCGATATCAGGGGAACACTGAAGCTTTCTTT. Translation: CASSRYQGNTEAFF.

The CDR3, as DNA: TGCGCCAGCAGTGAAGTAGGAGCAGGGACTGACTATGGCTACACCTTC. Its protein is CASSEVGAGTDYGYTF. The V gene is TRBV10-2, the J gene TRBJ1-2; maybe TRBD1 (5 bases). Deletions cut 3 bases from V and 3 bases from J, with 17 bases between. The CDR3 sequence is 16 residues long. Germline V gene lookup returns CDR1 WSHSY and CDR2 SAAADI.

The table lists this clone with a few counts. The chain couples TRBV28 to TRBJ2-1; TRBD2 matches 9 bases. The CDR3 totals 15 residues. Germline CDR1 and CDR2: MDHEN and SYDVKM. Losses at the gene ends were 6 bases for V and 8 bases for J; bases not matched to a gene: 11. The CDR3 sequence: CASRASAGGGDEQFF. CDR3 sequence (DNA): TGTGCCAGCAGGGCTTCGGCGGGAGGGGGGGATGAGCAGTTCTTC. Supplemented by reference TRBV28 and TRBJ2-1, the full variable domain reads DVKVTQSSRYLVKRTGEKVFLECVQDMDHENMFWYRQDPGLGLRLIYFSYDVKMKEKGDIPEGYSVSREKKERFSLILESASTNQTSMYLCASRASAGGGDEQFFGPGTRLTVL.

The CDR3 nucleotides are TGTGCCAGCAGTTTTGCTGCGGGTGGGCAAGAGACCCAGTACTTC. This translates into CASSFAAGGQETQYF. This chain uses TRBV28 with TRBJ2-5; D is possibly TRBD2 (5 bases). The CDR3 runs 15 residues. V was clipped by 3 bases and J by 2 bases, with 13 bases between them. From germline, CDR1 is MDHEN and CDR2 SYDVKM.

The rearrangement links TRBV7-9 to TRBJ2-1, with TRBD2 identical over 9 bases. The CDR3 has 16 residues. The germline V gene has CDR1 SEHNR and CDR2 FQNEAQ (reference sequence). The junction had 8 bases not matched to a gene; V was cut back by 1 base and J by 7 bases. The CDR3, as DNA: TGTGCCAGCAGCTTAGGGGAGGGGCTAGCGGGGAATGAGCAGTTCTTC. The encoded protein is CASSLGEGLAGNEQFF.

The chain couples TRBV6-6 to TRBJ2-3; 7 nucleotides agree with TRBD1. The CDR3 is 14 residues long. V gave up 5 bases and J gave up 2 bases; unmatched junction bases: 4. The germline CDR1 and CDR2 sequences are MNHNY and SVGAGI (reference sequence). CDR3 sequence: CASSRDSTTDTQYF. The CDR3 DNA is TGTGCCAGCAGTCGGGACAGCACCACAGATACGCAGTATTTT.

This clone came up once. The V call is TRBV24-1, the J call TRBJ2-1, with TRBD1 as a possible D gene (6 bases). CDR3 length: 19 residues. Germline lookup yields CDR1 KGHDR and CDR2 SFDVKD. The V gene lost 3 bases and the J gene lost 0 bases, with 20 bases spanning the gap. The CDR3 spells CATSDHCRGLYRSYNEQFF. The DNA of the CDR3 is TGTGCCACCAGTGATCATTGCAGGGGCCTCTACCGCTCCTACAATGAGCAGTTCTTC.

The sample holds a few counts of this clone. J is TRBJ1-3 and V is TRBV6-1; D remains unclear. The V gene lost 2 bases and the J gene lost 0 bases, with 8 bases spanning the gap. CDR1 and CDR2 from the germline V gene are MNHNS and SASEGT. The CDR3 runs 15 residues. The CDR3 DNA reads TGTGCCAGCAGTGAATCGGGATTCTCTGGAAACACCATATATTTT. This codes for CASSESGFSGNTIYF.

The chain carries TRBV7-2 and TRBJ1-2; D may be TRBD1 (6 bases). With 5 bases removed from V and 7 bases from J, the gap between germline ends came to 20 bases. This CDR3 comprises 15 residues. CDR1 is SGHTA, CDR2 FQGNSA, per germline. The CDR3 spells CASSPGAGSVSGYTF. CDR3 in DNA: TGTGCCAGCAGCCCAGGGGCTGGGAGTGTAAGTGGCTACACCTTC.

This chain uses TRBV3-1 (or the pseudogene TRBV3-2) with TRBJ2-1; D might be TRBD2 (6 bases). CDR3 size: 15 residues. CDR1 is LGHDT and CDR2 is YNNKEL in the germline V gene (reference sequence). Trimming shortened V by 2 bases and J by 2 bases, and 10 bases separated the two germline ends. The CDR3: CASSQMSSAYNEQFF. Here the CDR3 DNA reads TGTGCCAGCAGCCAAATGTCTAGCGCCTACAATGAGCAGTTCTTC.

The chain links TRBV11-2 to TRBJ1-4, with no clear D. This CDR3 spans 12 amino acids. V lost 1 base to trimming and J lost 14 bases, with 11 bases between them. Germline CDR1 reads SGHAT; CDR2 reads FQNNGV. The CDR3: CASSLGPPSLFF. CDR3 nucleotides: TGTGCCAGCAGCTTAGGTCCCCCTAGCCTGTTTTTT.

The rearrangement joins TRBV2 to TRBJ2-5, with TRBD1 as a possible D gene (6 bases). Trimming took off 2 bases at V and 1 base at J, with 14 bases between the two ends. CDR1 is SNHLY, CDR2 FYNNEI, per germline. The CDR3 totals 16 residues. The CDR3 loop is CASSELDRRTQETQYF. The CDR3 coding sequence is TGTGCCAGCAGTGAACTTGACAGGAGGACCCAAGAGACCCAGTACTTC.

The V gene is TRBV11-2, the J gene TRBJ1-6, with 7 nucleotides matching TRBD1. Germline CDR1 and CDR2: SGHAT and FQNNGV. There are 15 residues in the CDR3. J was trimmed by 9 bases and V by 4 bases; bases with no gene match: 9. CDR3 region: CASSWDSRMISPLHF. In DNA form, the CDR3 reads TGTGCCAGCAGCTGGGACAGCCGGATGATTTCACCCCTCCACTTT.

This chain joins TRBV18 and TRBJ1-1; 9 positions agree with TRBD1. CDR3 length equals 14 residues. The ends lost 3 bases at V and 4 bases at J; junction bases unmatched: 3. Germline CDR1 is KGHSH and CDR2 is LQKENI. The CDR3 region is CASSPGQGTTEAFF. CDR3 nucleotides: TGTGCCAGCTCACCTGGACAGGGGACCACTGAAGCTTTCTTT.

V gene TRBV7-2 combines with J gene TRBJ2-2, with 12 bases that match TRBD2. The CDR3 is 16 amino acids. Germline-derived CDR1 and CDR2 are SGHTA and FQGNSA. V trimming: 2 bases; J trimming: 6 bases; junction bases outside the gene matches: 4. DNA for the CDR3: TGTGCCAGCAGCTTACAGACTAGCGGGAGAGCCGGGGAGCTGTTTTTT. Amino acid sequence: CASSLQTSGRAGELFF.

This chain links TRBV6-5 with TRBJ2-2; D not resolved. V lost 3 bases to trimming and J lost 4 bases, with 9 bases between them. The CDR3 extends over 14 amino acids. CDR1 and CDR2 from the germline V gene are MNHEY and SVGAGI. The CDR3 loop is CASSYGQLTGELFF. The CDR3 DNA follows: TGTGCCAGCAGTTATGGGCAGCTCACCGGGGAGCTGTTTTTT.

The chain has TRBV25-1 and TRBJ1-6; weak D call: TRBD1 (5 bases). The germline gives CDR1 MGHDK, CDR2 SYGVNS. This CDR3 is built from 16 residues. Trimming cost V 4 bases and J 7 bases, with 17 bases left between them. The CDR3 region has the DNA TGTGCCAGCAGTGCAAGCAGGGTTCTTAGCAATTCACCCCTCCACTTT. The encoded protein is CASSASRVLSNSPLHF.

This clone was detected only a few times. This sequence joins TRBV5-5 and TRBJ2-5; D unclear. Trimming pared 1 base from V and 7 bases from J, leaving 11 bases between. The CDR3 is 13 residues long. Germline assignment: CDR1 SGHKS and CDR2 YYEKEE (reference sequence). This CDR3 is CASSLPFRRTQYF. Written as DNA, the CDR3 is TGTGCCAGCAGCTTGCCGTTCCGGAGGACCCAGTACTTC.

The rearrangement joins TRBV11-2 to TRBJ2-3; D ambiguous. Germline V CDR1 and CDR2: SGHAT, FQNNGV. This CDR3 is built from 12 residues. Trimming removed 5 bases at V and 6 bases at J, with 9 bases between. CDR3 in amino acids: CASSPRSDTQYF. The CDR3 coding sequence is TGTGCCAGCAGCCCTAGATCTGATACGCAGTATTTT.

This clone was found a few times. The gene calls are TRBV7-9 and TRBJ2-7; D call uncertain. CDR1 SEHNR and CDR2 FQNEAQ come from the germline V gene (reference sequence). The CDR3 is 12 residues long. Trimming removed 3 bases from V and 4 bases from J, with 7 bases in between. The CDR3 region is CASSFFRYEQYF. The CDR3 DNA follows: TGTGCCAGCAGCTTTTTCAGGTACGAGCAGTACTTC.

The rearrangement joins TRBV28 to TRBJ1-1, with TRBD1 as a possible D gene (6 bases). CDR3 size: 14 residues. V was cut by 5 bases and J by 1 base, with 11 bases left in between. In germline, CDR1 is MDHEN, CDR2 SYDVKM. The chain's CDR3 is CASSPRTANTEAFF. In DNA form, the CDR3 reads TGTGCCAGCAGTCCGAGGACAGCGAACACTGAAGCTTTCTTT. Combining the CDR3 with reference TRBV28 and TRBJ1-1 gives the whole variable domain DVKVTQSSRYLVKRTGEKVFLECVQDMDHENMFWYRQDPGLGLRLIYFSYDVKMKEKGDIPEGYSVSREKKERFSLILESASTNQTSMYLCASSPRTANTEAFFGQGTRLTVV.

The J gene is TRBJ1-2, the V gene TRBV12-3 or TRBV12-4; D call uncertain. This CDR3 is built from 13 residues. The V gene lost 3 bases and the J gene lost 3 bases, with 8 bases spanning the gap. The CDR3 protein is CASSFAPDYGYTF. The CDR3 DNA reads TGTGCCAGCAGTTTTGCCCCAGACTATGGCTACACCTTC.

The rearrangement uses TRBV6-1 and TRBJ1-5, with D tentatively TRBD1 (5 bases). Between the trimmed V and J ends, which lost 1 base and 3 bases, there was a span of 10 bases. The CDR3 covers 15 residues. Germline values: CDR1 MNHNS, CDR2 SASEGT. CDR3 nucleotide sequence: TGTGCCAGCAGTGAAGATCGACAGATCAATCAGCCCCAGCATTTT. It codes for CASSEDRQINQPQHF.

V gene TRBV16 combines with J gene TRBJ1-3, with D uncertain. Trimming took off 4 bases at V and 4 bases at J, with 14 bases between the two ends. CDR3 length: 15 amino acids. Germline V gene sequence: CDR1 KGHSY, CDR2 FQNENV. Here the CDR3 DNA reads TGTGCCAGCAGCCGCTTTGTAGGCGGCGGAAACACCATATATTTT. It translates to CASSRFVGGGNTIYF.

This clone was recorded at least ten times. The chain has TRBV20-1 and TRBJ2-7; D may be TRBD2 (6 bases). Looked up from germline, CDR1 is DFQATT and CDR2 is SNEGSKA (reference sequence). Trimming left V 3 bases short and J 10 bases short, with 10 bases between. The CDR3 has 10 residues. The CDR3 region is CSASREVQYF. The CDR3 DNA sequence: TGCAGTGCTAGCAGGGAGGTACAGTACTTC.

This clone occurred once. The J gene is TRBJ1-5, the V gene TRBV21-1. TRBV21-1 is a pseudogene. This CDR3 is built from 16 residues. The CDR3 here is CASSKDPRGCNQPQHF. The CDR3 nucleotides are TGTGCCAGCAGCAAAGACCCCCGGGGGTGCAATCAGCCCCAGCATTTT.

The V call is TRBV30, the J call TRBJ2-7; 10 positions match TRBD2. The CDR3 is 13 amino acids. Germline V CDR1 and CDR2: GTSNPN, SVGIG (reference sequence). The J segment lost 6 bases and the V segment lost 5 bases, leaving 7 bases of the junction unmatched. CDR3 sequence: CAWEAGGYAEQYF. CDR3 DNA sequence: TGTGCCTGGGAAGCGGGAGGGTATGCCGAGCAGTACTTC.

This clone was observed a single time. Here the CDR3 DNA reads TGTGCCAGCAGCGTAGCTTGGACTACCGAGCAGTACTTC. It codes for CASSVAWTTEQYF. The chain combines TRBV9 with TRBJ2-7; tentatively, D is TRBD2 (6 bases). This CDR3 comprises 13 residues. Trimming shortened V by 0 bases and J by 6 bases, and 10 bases separated the two germline ends. Germline CDR1 SGDLS, CDR2 YYNGEE. Together with reference TRBV9 and TRBJ2-7, the CDR3 gives the full variable domain: DSGVTQTPKHLITATGQRVTLRCSPRSGDLSVYWYQQSLDQGLQFLIQYYNGEERAKGNILERFSAQQFPDLHSELNLSSLELGDSALYFCASSVAWTTEQYFGPGTRLTVT.

This clone was counted a few times. The chain uses TRBV3-1 (or the pseudogene TRBV3-2) and TRBJ1-2; D is possibly TRBD1 (5 bases). V lost 1 base, J lost 2 bases, and 5 bases lay in between. The germline V gene encodes CDR1 LGHDT and CDR2 YNNKEL (reference sequence). CDR3 length: 13 amino acids. CDR3 sequence (DNA): TGTGCCAGCAGCCAAGGACAGAACTATGGCTACACCTTC. Its translation: CASSQGQNYGYTF.